This paragraph covers one T cell receptor (beta chain) sequence. Antigen: not known. Unique molecular identifier tags were affixed to discrete cDNA molecules. TCRdb reanalysed the 5' RACE reads using MiXCR and keeps one entry per CDR3 protein. Of approximately 65,000 distinct CDR3 sequences listed, over 10% are singletons. This entry belongs to a study of early T cells in non-severe SARS-CoV-2 infection. Across the whole study: It was bulk RNA from unsorted whole blood that was sequenced, and the chains were unpaired.

Whole-study findings and limits: Lookups in VDJdb leaned toward anti-spike CD8 responses and missed private and CD4 specificities.

V gave up 0 bases and J gave up 3 bases, with 20 bases separating them. The CDR3 length is 18 residues. Germline lookup yields CDR1 SNHLY and CDR2 FYNNEI. V gene TRBV2 combines with J gene TRBJ1-1; tentatively, D is TRBD1 (5 bases). This sequence originates from an adult who was a healthcare worker with PCR-confirmed SARS-CoV-2 infection or an uninfected control (not recorded which). The source material was whole blood. The CDR3 nucleotides are TGTGCCAGCAGTGAAGCGCGTGCTAGTGGACACCTCTACACTGAAGCTTTCTTT. Protein sequence: CASSEARASGHLYTEAFF.